This TCR beta chain was sequenced for a study of technical replicates of blood from several donors. The V and J ends lost 5 bases and 3 bases respectively, with 19 bases between them. This CDR3 is 16 amino acids long. Germline loops: CDR1 LNHDA, CDR2 SQIVND (reference sequence). Sequencing was performed with immunoSEQ multiplex PCR; in TCRdb, only in-frame clones are kept and a portion is missing. Among about 80,000 clones listed, under 99% were seen once. This TCR derives from a human donor in good health. The chain carries TRBV19 and TRBJ2-5, with a possible D match to TRBD2 (5 bases). The sample taken for sequencing was T cells isolated from PBMCs. CDR3 coding DNA: TGTGCCAGTAGTGCCCTTTATCAAGCGGAAGAAGAGACCCAGTACTTC. Translation gives CASSALYQAEEETQYF.